A single sample gave rise to the 18 T cell receptor beta chains below, sequenced in a study of blood T cells in healthy people across ages. The authors ran a second PCR of about 7 to 11 cycles using a sample-barcoded 5' primer and a J-beta primer mix. MiXCR was run by TCRdb on the 5' RACE reads, yielding one entry per CDR3 protein. Of 910,000 or so distinct CDR3 sequences in the sample, about 51% were seen once. The sample comprised blood. The source of these receptors is an older woman in good health.

Note on this clonotype: Sequence at one end of the junction differs from germline and may be a read error. The chain employs TRBV4-2 and TRBJ2-1, with TRBD2 identical over 10 bases. Germline V gene sequence: CDR1 LGHNA, CDR2 YNFKEQ. This CDR3 region has 16 residues. The CDR3 loop is CASSPQGLAGVVEQFF. The CDR3 bases are TGTGCTAGCAGCCCTCAGGGCCTAGCGGGAGTGGTTGAGCAGTTCTTC.

The gene calls are TRBV4-3 and TRBJ2-1; tentative D call: TRBD2 (5 bases). Per germline, CDR1 LGHNA and CDR2 YSLEER. Between the trimmed V and J ends, which lost 0 bases and 5 bases, there was a span of 11 bases. The CDR3 is 15 amino acids. Written as DNA, the CDR3 is TGCGCCAGCAGCCAAGATCGGGGTTTGGACAATGAGCAGTTCTTC. Its protein product is CASSQDRGLDNEQFF.

The gene calls are TRBV20-1 and TRBJ1-4, with D possibly matching TRBD1 (6 bases). CDR3 size: 13 residues. Between the trimmed V and J ends, which lost 3 bases and 6 bases, there was a span of 11 bases. Germline CDR1 is DFQATT and CDR2 is SNEGSKA (reference sequence). CDR3 nucleotide sequence: TGCAGTGCTAGCGGGGGGCAGGATGAAAAACTGTTTTTT. Its protein product is CSASGGQDEKLFF.

The chain links TRBV20-1 to TRBJ2-3; the match to TRBD2 covers 8 bases. Germline CDR1 and CDR2: DFQATT and SNEGSKA (reference sequence). Unmatched junction bases numbered 6, after V lost 4 bases and J lost 0 bases. CDR3 size: 15 residues. CDR3 amino acids: CSATTAGVSTDTQYF. In DNA, the CDR3 is TGCAGTGCTACGACAGCGGGAGTTAGCACAGATACGCAGTATTTT.

The V call is TRBV6-2 or TRBV6-3, the J call TRBJ2-1; the D is unclear. CDR1 and CDR2 from the germline V gene are MNHEY and SVGEGT. This CDR3 is 15 amino acids long. The ends were cut back, 0 bases at V and 4 bases at J, with 10 bases in the middle. The CDR3 sequence is CASSYSPEGYNEQFF. CDR3 coding DNA: TGTGCCAGCAGTTACTCCCCCGAAGGGTACAATGAGCAGTTCTTC.

As concerns this clonotype: A single base separates this from a much larger clone, so it may be a read error. The chain uses TRBV6-6 and TRBJ2-3; 8 positions match TRBD2. Germline V gives CDR1 MNHNY, CDR2 SVGAGI (reference sequence). This CDR3 contains 14 residues. J lost 8 bases, V lost 6 bases, and 10 bases had no gene match. As DNA, the CDR3 is TGTGCCAGCAGCGTCTACCGGGGGGGAGGTACGCAGTATTTT. Translating gives CASSVYRGGGTQYF.

The rearrangement joins TRBV15 to TRBJ2-3; D is unresolved. There are 15 residues in the CDR3. Germline V gene data show CDR1 as LNHNV and CDR2 as YYDKDF (reference sequence). Trimming stripped 5 bases from V and 6 bases from J, with 18 bases between. As DNA, the CDR3 is TGTGCCACCAGCTCTAGAAAGGGCGGTGGGGATACGCAGTATTTT. Protein: CATSSRKGGGDTQYF.

The rearrangement joins TRBV7-9 to TRBJ2-7, with D uncertain. The V end lost 7 bases, the J end lost 2 bases, and 9 bases lay between the germline ends. CDR3 length equals 12 residues. Germline lookup yields CDR1 SEHNR and CDR2 FQNEAQ (reference sequence). The CDR3 sequence: CASNEITYEQYF. In nucleotides, the CDR3 is TGTGCCAGCAACGAAATTACCTACGAGCAGTACTTC.

In this sample, this clonotype turned up a few times. The genes are TRBV29-1 and TRBJ2-1, with D perhaps matching TRBD1 or TRBD2 (5 bases each). Trimming took 7 bases from V and 7 from J, leaving 23 bases between them. Germline V gene data show CDR1 as SQVTM and CDR2 as ANQGSEA. CDR3 length: 15 residues. The CDR3 DNA follows: TGCAGCGCCACAGCCCTTGGGGGAGTAGGTAATGAGCAGTTCTTC. This codes for CSATALGGVGNEQFF.

The table lists this clonotype with a few counts. The chain joins TRBV18 to TRBJ2-5, with 9 bases lining up with TRBD1. V was clipped by 8 bases and J by 2 bases; unmatched bases: 9. Germline V gene data show CDR1 as KGHSH and CDR2 as LQKENI. The CDR3 is 15 amino acids. DNA of the CDR3: TGTGCCAGCACCCGACAGGGGGTCGGTCAAGAGACCCAGTACTTC. Protein sequence: CASTRQGVGQETQYF.

Concerning this clonotype: The junction differs from germline at one of its ends, possibly a read error. The V call is TRBV4-1, the J call TRBJ2-5; D gene unclear. The J call may be mistaken, given a closer DNA end match to TRBJ2-7. CDR1 and CDR2 (germline): MGHRA, YSYEKL. There are 16 residues in the CDR3. The CDR3 sequence is CASSQDAATSSHEQYF. The CDR3 coding sequence is TGCGCCAGCAGCCAAGATGCGGCTACGAGCTCCCACGAGCAGTACTTC.

The V call is TRBV12-3 or TRBV12-4, the J call TRBJ2-1; TRBD2 matches at 7 bases. The CDR3 is 15 amino acids. Germline trimming cut 2 bases from V and 9 bases from J; bases unmatched to any gene: 10. The CDR3 bases are TGTGCCAGCAGTTTAAGCATAGCGGGCGCAGGTGAGCAGTTCTTC. It translates to CASSLSIAGAGEQFF.

This CDR3 reads CASSPQAQITGYEQYF. The CDR3 DNA reads as TGTGCCAGCTCCCCGCAGGCCCAAATAACGGGCTACGAGCAGTACTTC. The V and J genes are TRBV18 and TRBJ2-7; D remains ambiguous. Looked up from germline, CDR1 is KGHSH and CDR2 is LQKENI. Trimming pared 6 bases from V and 3 bases from J, leaving 21 bases between. The CDR3 length is 16 residues.

This rearrangement joins TRBV7-9 to TRBJ2-3, with D perhaps TRBD1 (5 bases). The CDR3 runs to 14 residues. CDR1 and CDR2 from the germline V gene are SEHNR and FQNEAQ (reference sequence). Between the trimmed V and J ends, which lost 1 base and 7 bases, there was a span of 12 bases. For the CDR3, the DNA is TGTGCCAGCAGCTTAGTCTGGGGCAGCCATACGCAGTATTTT. This translates into CASSLVWGSHTQYF. The whole variable domain, remainder taken from reference TRBV7-9 and TRBJ2-3, is DTGVSQNPRHKITKRGQNVTFRCDPISEHNRLYWYRQTLGQGPEFLTYFQNEAQLEKSRLLSDRFSAERPKGSFSTLEIQRTEQGDSAMYLCASSLVWGSHTQYFGPGTRLTVL.

This clonotype came up a few times. The V call is TRBV7-2, the J call TRBJ2-5; a weak D match, TRBD2 (5 bases). CDR3 length equals 15 residues. V lost 3 bases and J lost 1, with 12 bases in between. Per germline, CDR1 SGHTA and CDR2 FQGNSA. CDR3 in amino acids: CASSLTWTRQETQYF. CDR3 bases: TGTGCCAGCAGCTTGACGTGGACTCGCCAAGAGACCCAGTACTTC.

This clonotype was seen more than once but under ten times. The rearrangement uses TRBV28 and TRBJ2-1; D is possibly TRBD2 (6 bases). The CDR3 is 13 residues long. CDR1 is MDHEN and CDR2 is SYDVKM in the germline V gene. The V and J ends lost 5 bases and 8 bases respectively, with 13 bases between them. In nucleotides, the CDR3 is TGTGCCAGCAGTCGGAGGGTCTTCGATGAGCAGTTCTTC. Its protein is CASSRRVFDEQFF.

This clonotype was picked up a small number of times. The chain couples TRBV4-3 to TRBJ1-1; D is undetermined. This CDR3 is built from 15 residues. The V and J ends lost 1 base and 1 base respectively, with 10 bases between them. CDR1 is LGHNA and CDR2 is YSLEER in the germline V gene. The CDR3 reads CASSQAIRQNTEAFF. Written as DNA, the CDR3 is TGCGCCAGCAGCCAAGCGATTAGACAGAACACTGAAGCTTTCTTT.

This chain links TRBV27 with TRBJ1-5; 7 positions match TRBD1. Germline assignment: CDR1 MNHEY and CDR2 SMNVEV (reference sequence). The CDR3 runs 14 residues. The J segment lost 7 bases and the V segment lost 4 bases, leaving 7 bases of the junction unmatched. The CDR3: CASSWTGRQQPQHF. The CDR3 DNA follows: TGTGCCAGCAGTTGGACAGGACGCCAGCAGCCCCAGCATTTT.